This T cell receptor beta chain was captured by sequencing in a study of shared T cell receptors in the human thymus. CDR1 and CDR2 from the germline V gene are GTSNPN and SVGIG (reference sequence). This CDR3 has 15 residues. V was trimmed by 3 bases and J by 5 bases, leaving 19 bases between them. The table came from immunoSEQ multiplex PCR; TCRdb's copy has only in-frame clones and leaves some out. This sample has roughly 700,000 clones, with roughly 90% found just once. These same data were also listed under a study on human thymus T cells. From that paper: Thymus specimens were resections from corrective heart surgery. Thymic and blood repertoires appeared to show biased V and J gene usage.

The receptor was isolated from a boy under two years old with a congenital heart defect. Sequences were obtained from thymocytes. The chain recombines TRBV30 with TRBJ2-5; maybe TRBD2 (6 bases). The CDR3 DNA reads as TGTGCCTGGAGGGGAGGTCGGCGCGCGGGGGAGACCCAGTACTTC. Its protein product is CAWRGGRRAGETQYF.